This TCR beta chain was observed in a study of breast tumors, draining lymph nodes, adjacent tissues. CDR1 and CDR2 (germline): MGHRA, YSYEKL. The CDR3 contains 14 residues. The V and J ends lost 7 bases and 2 bases respectively, with 12 bases between them. MiXCR, applied by TCRdb to the multiplex PCR reads, yields one record per CDR3 protein. The data show 100,000 or so distinct CDR3 sequences, around 20% seen once. In its sample, this clonotype was seen many times. Its specificity is unknown. Axillary draining lymph nodes of breast cancer patients supplied the node samples. Notes on the study in general: That most tumor T cells come from lymph nodes remained unproven. Most tumor T cells seemingly derive from lymph node, then expand in tumor. Tumor repertoires ranked between lymph nodes and nontumor tissue in diversity, with V and J gene preferences.

Sequencing was done on a sample of axillary lymph node tissue. The source is a female donor with breast cancer. Some clones in this sample may be carry-over from other donors' samples. The chain joins TRBV4-1 to TRBJ1-5; no clear D. The CDR3 bases are TGCGCCAGCACGGTGGCCGCCGGCAATCAGCCCCAGCATTTT. It yields the protein CASTVAAGNQPQHF.